The source of this TCR beta chain is a study of blood T cell repertoires in COVID-19. The CDR3 length is 16 residues. CDR1 SGHNT and CDR2 YYREEE come from the germline V gene (reference sequence). Trimming took 1 base from V and 5 from J; bases not matched to a gene: 11. Clones were sequenced by immunoSEQ multiplex PCR, and TCRdb holds only the in-frame ones, with some missing. The sample lists over 250,000 clones, roughly nine tenths seen once, with over 2.5% in the top ten. The source of this sequence is a woman younger than 35 who had recovered from COVID-19. Sequenced sample: PBMCs or T cells enriched from blood (not recorded which). The rearrangement uses TRBV5-4 and TRBJ2-5, with 7 positions matching TRBD1. The CDR3 sequence is CASSLTERAGGETQYF. CDR3 in DNA: TGTGCCAGCAGCTTGACCGAAAGAGCAGGGGGTGAGACCCAGTACTTC.